The source of this T cell receptor (beta chain) is a study of identical twins. Study-level results: Insertions were reduced in abundant cord blood beta clonotypes but not in memory repertoires. Models underestimated how often monozygotic twins shared out-of-frame TCR alpha. Researchers caution that invariant MAIT and iNKT cells could partly confound zero-insertion analyses.

CDR3 length: 16 amino acids. CDR1 and CDR2 from the germline V gene are SGHVS and FQNEAQ. J gave up 5 bases and V 1 base, and 10 bases lay outside the gene matches. The table lists this clonotype with a count of one. Its antigen is unidentified. TCRdb independently ran MiXCR on the 5' RACE reads; one entry per CDR3 protein. This sample has about 530,000 distinct CDR3 sequences, with under 25% found just once. The sample also formed part of further work on yellow fever vaccine responses in identical twins.

Input material: CD4+ T cells sorted from blood. The receptor was derived from a woman aged 18-29 years in good health. The chain couples TRBV7-8 to TRBJ2-7; 8 nucleotides agree with TRBD1. CDR3 DNA: TGTGCCAGCAGCTTAGTCGGCAGGGGGCGCACCCACGAGCAGTACTTC. As protein: CASSLVGRGRTHEQYF.